The present T cell receptor (beta chain) was sequenced within a study of early T cells in non-severe SARS-CoV-2 infection. The J segment lost 0 bases and the V segment lost 6 bases, leaving 7 bases of the junction unmatched. The CDR3 spans 15 residues. Germline V gives CDR1 LNHDA, CDR2 SQIVND (reference sequence). This clonotype was observed at least ten times. Each CDR3 protein is one row after TCRdb ran MiXCR on the 5' RACE reads. The data show about 29,000 distinct CDR3 sequences, around 5% seen once. Specimen: whole blood. The chain is built from TRBV19 and TRBJ2-5, with 7 nucleotides matching TRBD1. This TCR was recovered from an adult who was a healthcare worker with PCR-confirmed SARS-CoV-2 infection or an uninfected control (not recorded which). This CDR3 reads CASRGNRGYQETQYF. The CDR3 DNA sequence: TGTGCCAGTAGGGGAAACAGGGGTTACCAAGAGACCCAGTACTTC.